The following is a TCR beta chain sequence with its context. Its antigen remains unidentified. The study ran its PCR with 60 Vbeta and 13 Jbeta primers. Repertoires were generated with immunoSEQ multiplex PCR, while TCRdb's copy carries only in-frame clones and drops some. Of 150,000 to 200,000 clones in the sample, 82% were seen once. This entry belongs to a study of cytomegalovirus exposure and HLA in healthy donors. Study background: Ancestry clustering placed about four fifths of under 450 genotyped donors in the Caucasian-associated cluster. The study's findings and limits: Some 150 TCR beta chains were listed as cytomegalovirus-associated. Within an earlier analysis, most TCR beta V segments proved productive either about 90% or about 30% of the time.

The CDR3 covers 15 residues. Germline V gene data show CDR1 as SGHDT and CDR2 as YYEEEE. Trimming took 3 bases from V and 3 from J; bases not matched to a gene: 6. The specimen sequenced was PBMCs. The receptor's source is a woman between 45 and 65 years old in good health and CMV-seropositive. The chain joins TRBV5-6 to TRBJ1-2, with 9 bases aligning to TRBD1. The CDR3 loop is CASSWGQGIYYGYTF. CDR3 in DNA: TGTGCCAGCAGCTGGGGACAGGGAATTTACTATGGCTACACCTTC. Filled out from reference TRBV5-6 and TRBJ1-2, the complete variable domain reads DAGVTQSPTHLIKTRGQQVTLRCSPKSGHDTVSWYQQALGQGPQFIFQYYEEEERQRGNFPDRFSGHQFPNYSSELNVNALLLGDSALYLCASSWGQGIYYGYTFGSGTRLTVV.